The text below deals with one T cell receptor (beta chain). The sample is drawn from a study of regulatory T cells in long-lasting Graves disease. The TCR beta library used iRepertoire HTBI primers with Arm-PCR amplification of CDR3. TCRdb called the multiplex PCR reads again in MiXCR, with one record for every CDR3 protein. The sample yields 310,000 or so distinct CDR3 sequences, approximately 20% seen once. The ends were cut back, 7 bases at V and 2 bases at J, with 12 bases in the middle. Germline CDR1 reads SQVTM; CDR2 reads ANQGSEA. The length of the CDR3 is 12 residues. Time point specified: persistent/refractory GD, antithyroid drugs over 5 years with positive TRAb. Scientists built the TCR library using RNA that was extracted from PBMCs.

Specimen: peripheral blood mononuclear cells (PBMCs), collected when the disease was refractory, from a patient treated with antithyroid drugs. The chain uses TRBV29-1 and TRBJ2-7; possible D gene TRBD1, 5 bases. This TCR derives from a female donor with Graves disease. The CDR3: CSATTDTYEQYF. CDR3 sequence (DNA): TGCAGCGCTACGACAGACACCTACGAGCAGTACTTC.